Listed here are 30 T cell receptor beta chains from one sample, sequenced in a study of identical twins. TCRdb reanalysed the 5' RACE reads using MiXCR and keeps one entry per CDR3 protein. Here the sample spans around 290,000 distinct CDR3 sequences, around 9.7% being singletons. A further study also used this sample, focusing on yellow fever vaccine responses in identical twins.

What was sequenced was CD8+ T cells sorted from blood. The receptors derive from a woman younger than 35 in good health.

CDR3 DNA: TGTGCCACCAGCCTACCTCCGGGACAAGCAGAATCTGGGGCCAACGTCCTGACTTTC. Translated, it gives CATSLPPGQAESGANVLTF. The V gene is TRBV15, the J gene TRBJ2-6; D might be TRBD1 (6 bases). Trimming pared 5 bases from V and 1 base from J, leaving 21 bases between. Germline V CDR1 and CDR2: LNHNV, YYDKDF (reference sequence). This CDR3 region has 19 residues.

This clonotype was counted ten times or more. The genes are TRBV2 and TRBJ2-1; no clear D gene. This CDR3 is 12 amino acids long. Germline-derived CDR1 and CDR2 are SNHLY and FYNNEI. V was cut by 3 bases and J by 12 bases, with 12 bases left in between. This CDR3 reads CASSDVGWGQFF. The CDR3, as DNA: TGTGCCAGCAGTGATGTCGGTTGGGGGCAGTTCTTC.

The J gene is TRBJ2-5, the V gene TRBV6-2 or TRBV6-3, with a tentative D call TRBD2 (6 bases). CDR3 length equals 16 residues. Trimming took off 2 bases at V and 4 bases at J, with 17 bases between the two ends. Looked up from germline, CDR1 is MNHEY and CDR2 is SVGEGT. The CDR3 sequence: CASSYPGSLGGETQYF. CDR3 in DNA: TGTGCCAGCAGTTACCCTGGCTCCCTGGGAGGAGAGACCCAGTACTTC.

This clonotype was recorded at least ten times. The chain joins TRBV6-5 to TRBJ2-2; D might be TRBD2 (5 bases). Deletions cut 1 base from V and 1 base from J, with 13 bases between. CDR3 size: 17 residues. Per the germline V gene, CDR1 is MNHEY and CDR2 is SVGAGI. Here the CDR3 DNA reads TGTGCCAGCAGTTACTATAACAGAGGGATGAACACCGGGGAGCTGTTTTTT. It is translated as CASSYYNRGMNTGELFF.

This clonotype has more than one count but fewer than ten. The chain has TRBV4-1 and TRBJ2-1, with 12 bases fitting TRBD1. Germline lookup yields CDR1 MGHRA and CDR2 YSYEKL. The CDR3 runs 17 residues. The V and J ends lost 0 bases and 7 bases, in that order; junction bases with no gene match: 7. CDR3 protein: CASSQEEGQGAWNEQFF. Here the CDR3 DNA reads TGCGCCAGCAGCCAAGAGGAGGGACAGGGGGCTTGGAATGAGCAGTTCTTC.

The rearrangement joins TRBV28 to TRBJ2-7, with 9 bases that match TRBD1. With V trimmed by 11 bases and J by 2 bases, 16 bases remained unmatched. This CDR3 comprises 16 residues. Germline loops: CDR1 MDHEN, CDR2 SYDVKM. The CDR3 reads CARTGTGSHSTYEQYF. CDR3 sequence (DNA): TGTGCCCGAACCGGGACAGGGAGTCATAGTACCTACGAGCAGTACTTC. The full variable domain, completed using reference TRBV28 and TRBJ2-7, is DVKVTQSSRYLVKRTGEKVFLECVQDMDHENMFWYRQDPGLGLRLIYFSYDVKMKEKGDIPEGYSVSREKKERFSLILESASTNQTSMYLCARTGTGSHSTYEQYFGPGTRLTVT.

This clonotype was seen at least ten times. The J gene is TRBJ2-5, the V gene TRBV4-1; 9 nucleotides line up with TRBD2. CDR1 MGHRA and CDR2 YSYEKL come from the germline V gene. V was pared by 1 base and J by 5 bases, with 8 bases of the junction left unmatched. The CDR3 runs 16 residues. The CDR3 loop reads CASSQVGGRAAETQYF. CDR3 in DNA: TGCGCCAGCAGCCAAGTAGGCGGGAGGGCCGCGGAGACCCAGTACTTC.

This clonotype has a count of ten or more. The J gene is TRBJ1-4, the V gene TRBV6-1; D ambiguous. The CDR3 is 14 amino acids. The germline V gene encodes CDR1 MNHNS and CDR2 SASEGT. Trimming shortened V by 7 bases and J by 3 bases, and 12 bases separated the two germline ends. In DNA, the CDR3 is TGTGCCAGCAATACGGCGGGGTCTAATGAAAAACTGTTTTTT. This sequence encodes CASNTAGSNEKLFF.

This clonotype was seen ten or more times. The chain uses TRBV7-9 and TRBJ1-5; D not resolved. Germline V gene lookup returns CDR1 SEHNR and CDR2 FQNEAQ (reference sequence). Deletions cut 5 bases from V and 0 bases from J, with 5 bases between. This CDR3 is 13 amino acids long. CDR3 loop: CASSPSSNQPQHF. DNA of the CDR3: TGTGCCAGCAGCCCCAGTAGCAATCAGCCCCAGCATTTT.

This clonotype was seen more than once but under ten times. The J gene is TRBJ2-1, the V gene TRBV9; 9 bases are a match to TRBD1. Germline CDR1 and CDR2: SGDLS and YYNGEE. Trimming cost V 0 bases and J 7 bases; bases outside gene matches: 8. This CDR3 spans 16 amino acids. This CDR3 reads CASSVGGTGNKNEQFF. The DNA for the CDR3 is TGTGCCAGCAGCGTAGGTGGGACAGGGAATAAGAATGAGCAGTTCTTC. Using reference TRBV9 and TRBJ2-1 for the parts outside the CDR3, the full variable domain is DSGVTQTPKHLITATGQRVTLRCSPRSGDLSVYWYQQSLDQGLQFLIQYYNGEERAKGNILERFSAQQFPDLHSELNLSSLELGDSALYFCASSVGGTGNKNEQFFGPGTRLTVL.

This clonotype showed up just a few times. This chain joins TRBV24-1 and TRBJ1-6, with 8 bases aligning to TRBD1. The CDR3 has 17 amino acids. Germline V gene sequence: CDR1 KGHDR, CDR2 SFDVKD. The V and J ends lost 3 bases and 3 bases, in that order; junction bases with no gene match: 6. The CDR3 nucleotides read TGTGCCACCAGTGATGGACAGGGAAAGGACTATAATTCACCCCTCCACTTT. It translates to CATSDGQGKDYNSPLHF.

This clonotype was seen only a few times. DNA for the CDR3: TGTGCCAGCAGCTCGGACCAGTTTTGGTATTTT. Protein sequence: CASSSDQFWYF. This rearrangement joins TRBV6-2 or TRBV6-3 to TRBJ2-3, with unresolved D. Germline assignment: CDR1 MNHEY and CDR2 SVGEGT. The V end was cut by 6 bases, the J end by 14 bases, with 15 bases between. This CDR3 is 11 amino acids long.

DNA for the CDR3: TGTGCCAGCAGTCCCCGACAGGGAGGGGGCTCGGGCTACACCTTC. It encodes CASSPRQGGGSGYTF. The chain carries TRBV28 and TRBJ1-2; TRBD1 agrees at 7 bases. Germline CDR1 MDHEN, CDR2 SYDVKM. This CDR3 spans 15 amino acids. The V and J ends lost 5 bases and 8 bases, in that order; junction bases with no gene match: 14.

This clonotype occurred many times. This chain connects TRBV7-3 to TRBJ2-1; 12 bases map to TRBD2. This CDR3 has 15 residues. CDR1 and CDR2 (germline): SGHTA, FQGTGA. The V segment lost 6 bases and the J segment 10 bases; nucleotides outside the gene matches: 10. The CDR3 protein is CASRLPGLAGDEQFF. CDR3 nucleotides: TGTGCCAGCAGACTTCCGGGACTAGCGGGTGACGAGCAGTTCTTC.

This CDR3 is CASSRGPSNYGYTF. In nucleotides, the CDR3 is TGTGCCAGCAGCCGCGGGCCTTCTAACTATGGCTACACCTTC. The rearrangement uses TRBV7-9 and TRBJ1-2; D call uncertain. Germline lookup yields CDR1 SEHNR and CDR2 FQNEAQ (reference sequence). There are 14 residues in the CDR3. V was pared by 5 bases and J by 0 bases, with 10 bases between.

There are a few counts of this clonotype. The chain carries TRBV7-9 and TRBJ2-7; tentatively, D is TRBD1 (6 bases). The CDR3 spans 15 residues. With 6 bases removed from V and 1 base from J, the gap between germline ends came to 16 bases. The germline CDR1 and CDR2 sequences are SEHNR and FQNEAQ (reference sequence). CDR3 coding DNA: TGTGCCAGCAGTTATACAGGGCCGTCATCCTACGAGCAGTACTTC. It is translated as CASSYTGPSSYEQYF.

This sequence joins TRBV30 and TRBJ2-1; weak D call: TRBD2 (6 bases). Germline values: CDR1 GTSNPN, CDR2 SVGIG (reference sequence). The CDR3 contains 17 residues. V was cut by 0 bases and J by 8 bases, with 23 bases left in between. The CDR3 loop reads CAWSVGSGGILIDEQFF. CDR3 in DNA: TGTGCCTGGAGTGTAGGGAGTGGCGGGATACTCATTGATGAGCAGTTCTTC.

A remark on this clonotype: A much more abundant neighbour one base away suggests this may be a read error. No conserved phenylalanine or tryptophan is present at the end of the CDR3, so a read error is the likely explanation. The genes are TRBV10-3 and TRBJ2-1, with D unclear. The V and J ends lost 0 bases and 5 bases respectively, with 8 bases between them. Germline V lookup: CDR1 ENHRY, CDR2 SYGVKD. This CDR3 has 14 residues. CDR3 sequence reads: CAISESGPNNEQFL. As DNA, the CDR3 is TGTGCCATCAGTGAGTCAGGACCCAACAATGAGCAGTTCTTA.

This clonotype was recorded many times. The chain is built from TRBV7-2 and TRBJ2-3; D unclear. The V end lost 4 bases, the J end lost 0 bases, and 11 bases lay between the germline ends. Looked up from germline, CDR1 is SGHTA and CDR2 is FQGNSA. CDR3 size: 15 residues. The CDR3 spells CASSYPGSSTDTQYF. As DNA, the CDR3 is TGTGCCAGCAGCTACCCGGGCAGCAGCACAGATACGCAGTATTTT. Looking up the rest from reference TRBV7-2 and TRBJ2-3 gives the full variable domain: GAGVSQSPSNKVTEKGKDVELRCDPISGHTALYWYRQSLGQGLEFLIYFQGNSAPDKSGLPSDRFSAERTGGSVSTLTIQRTQQEDSAVYLCASSYPGSSTDTQYFGPGTRLTVL.

The chain couples TRBV7-9 to TRBJ2-1; D could derive from TRBD1 or TRBD2 (6 bases each). The V end was cut by 5 bases, the J end by 8 bases, with 22 bases between. The CDR3 is made up of 16 amino acids. Looked up from germline, CDR1 is SEHNR and CDR2 is FQNEAQ (reference sequence). The CDR3 is CASSPRGGHGVDEQFF. The CDR3, as DNA: TGTGCCAGCAGCCCTCGTGGGGGGCACGGAGTAGATGAGCAGTTCTTC.

The gene calls are TRBV6-2 or TRBV6-3 and TRBJ2-1; 8 nucleotides match TRBD2. Germline trimming cut 2 bases from V and 15 bases from J; bases unmatched to any gene: 6. The CDR3 consists of 12 residues. The germline V gene has CDR1 MNHEY and CDR2 SVGEGT. CDR3 sequence reads: CASSYTGTRGFF. The CDR3 DNA follows: TGTGCCAGCAGTTACACCGGGACTAGAGGGTTCTTC.

Only a few counts were recorded for this clonotype. This sequence joins TRBV9 and TRBJ2-5, with 10 nucleotides matching TRBD2. This CDR3 contains 19 residues. Trimming at V came to 3 bases and at J to 3 bases, leaving 17 bases not matched to a gene. The V gene's germline CDR1 is SGDLS and CDR2 YYNGEE. CDR3 amino acids: CASSETGESLAGHEETQYF. The CDR3 coding sequence is TGTGCCAGCAGCGAGACAGGGGAATCACTAGCGGGGCACGAAGAGACCCAGTACTTC.

Written as DNA, the CDR3 is TGTGCCAGTCAACCGAGGATGGGGTCGGGGGAGTCTCGATACAAGCAGTACTTC. Translated: CASQPRMGSGESRYKQYF. The chain joins TRBV11-1 to TRBJ2-7; possibly TRBD2 for D (6 bases). Trimming took 9 bases from V and 8 from J, leaving 35 bases between them. Germline CDR1 and CDR2: SGHAT and FQDESV (reference sequence). The CDR3 length is 18 residues. The whole variable domain, remainder taken from reference TRBV11-1 and TRBJ2-7, is EAEVAQSPRYKITEKSQAVAFWCDPISGHATLYWYRQILGQGPELLVQFQDESVVDDSQLPKDRFSAERLKGVDSTLKIQPAELGDSAMYLCASQPRMGSGESRYKQYFGPGTRLTVT.

This clonotype was seen many times. The chain joins TRBV6-5 to TRBJ2-1; D may be TRBD1 or TRBD2 (5 bases each). V shed 7 bases and J shed 4 bases, with 17 bases lying between them. This CDR3 has 15 amino acids. Germline loops: CDR1 MNHEY, CDR2 SVGAGI. This chain's CDR3 is CASTHTGAGYNEQFF. CDR3 coding DNA: TGTGCCAGCACCCATACCGGGGCAGGGTACAATGAGCAGTTCTTC.

This clonotype was counted ten times or more. V and J are TRBV6-2 or TRBV6-3 and TRBJ1-1; D remains unclear. V was trimmed by 2 bases and J by 8 bases, leaving 9 bases between them. The CDR3 runs 12 residues. Germline V gene data show CDR1 as MNHEY and CDR2 as SVGEGT. The CDR3 region has the DNA TGTGCCAGCAGTTACGCCTACGCAGAAGCTTTCTTT. Translation gives CASSYAYAEAFF.

This clonotype occurred a few times. The chain recombines TRBV20-1 with TRBJ2-7; D possibly corresponds to TRBD1 (6 bases). Trimming took 1 base from V and 0 from J, leaving 22 bases between them. This CDR3 region has 18 residues. Germline loops: CDR1 DFQATT, CDR2 SNEGSKA (reference sequence). This chain's CDR3 is CSARAIPRQVPSSYEQYF. DNA for the CDR3: TGCAGTGCTAGAGCTATTCCCCGACAGGTCCCTAGCTCCTACGAGCAGTACTTC.

V and J are TRBV29-1 and TRBJ1-1; D might be TRBD1 (5 bases). Germline V gene data show CDR1 as SQVTM and CDR2 as ANQGSEA. Trimming took off 5 bases at V and 11 bases at J, with 18 bases between the two ends. This CDR3 has 12 residues. CDR3 amino acids: CSVWGSPFRAFF. In DNA, the CDR3 is TGCAGCGTTTGGGGGTCCCCTTTTAGGGCTTTCTTT.

This rearrangement joins TRBV7-9 to TRBJ2-1; D possibly corresponds to TRBD1 (6 bases). V lost 3 bases to trimming and J lost 7 bases, with 22 bases between them. In germline, CDR1 is SEHNR, CDR2 FQNEAQ (reference sequence). The CDR3 has 17 residues. The CDR3 loop is CASSLAGGQKGENEQFF. As DNA, the CDR3 is TGTGCCAGCAGCTTGGCTGGGGGCCAAAAGGGGGAGAATGAGCAGTTCTTC.

As DNA, the CDR3 is TGTGCCAGCAGCTTTGGACTAGCGGGGGGGTTCGGGGAGCTGTTTTTT. This encodes CASSFGLAGGFGELFF. The V and J genes are TRBV7-8 and TRBJ2-2; 15 bases agree with TRBD2. CDR3 length equals 16 residues. Germline V gene data show CDR1 as SGHVS and CDR2 as FQNEAQ. The ends lost 3 bases at V and 7 bases at J; junction bases unmatched: 3.

This clonotype was seen a few times. The CDR3 nucleotides read TGTGCCAGCAGTTACTCGATTGCCGATGCAGGGGGCGAAATGGCGGATGAGCAGTTCTTC. It specifies CASSYSIADAGGEMADEQFF. This sequence joins TRBV6-2 or TRBV6-3 and TRBJ2-1; 8 bases are shared with TRBD1. Germline assignment: CDR1 MNHEY and CDR2 SVGEGT. This CDR3 spans 20 amino acids. The V segment lost 0 bases and the J segment 8 bases; nucleotides outside the gene matches: 21.